This TCR beta chain was sequenced for a study of shared clonotypes between healthy human individuals (TCRdb year 2020). Describing the broader study: A few men and a couple of women, aged 18 to 49 years, made up the cohort. Libraries were prepared and TCR repertoires were sequenced by different laboratories using diverse techniques, in order to increase sequencing depth and limit assay-specific biases. For each donor, CD4 naive and CD4 memory were each run on three plates, CD8 naive on two plates, and CD8 memory on one plate. Between about 0.8 and 9 billion PBMCs per donor were obtained by leukapheresis. The study deeply sequenced blood TCR repertoires of about five healthy adults to estimate repertoire size and the extent of clonotype sharing between individuals. The investigation overall reported the following: About 5% of naive CD4, 3% to 4% of naive CD8, approximately 2.2% of memory CD4, and 0.4% of memory CD8 clonotypes were shared across a few donors. Clonotypes shared by all four sorted-subset donors showed higher generation probabilities than non-shared clonotypes. Sampling was restricted to blood, and TCR repertoires in tissue are likely to differ from TCR repertoires in blood. Based on pairwise subsampling, the degree of clonotype sharing among donors was expected to be affected by sequencing depth. The genetic and exposure-history diversity represented was limited by the small number of donors. Larger estimated clonotype richness was generally found for naive subsets than for memory subsets. Even with the large sequencing depth, rarefaction of the sorted-subset datasets indicated that sequencing was incomplete.

The CDR3 covers 14 residues, taking in both the cysteine and the phenylalanine. Just the 42-base CDR3 DNA is kept, in frame starting at base 1. From a lookup of the germline V gene, CDR1 and CDR2 are MGHRA and YSYEKL. The junction carries 9 bases between V and J, which are trimmed by 1 base and 3 bases respectively. The donors were healthy, HIV-negative adults who had no recently reported acute infections or vaccinations. All donors were Caucasian adults living in Nashville, Tennessee, USA. CD4+ T cells were enriched by magnetic negative selection, after which naive cells were positively selected on CD45RA and the negative fraction was taken as the memory subset. Blood was collected by leukapheresis, and PBMCs were isolated by Ficoll-Histopaque density gradient centrifugation and then cryopreserved in liquid nitrogen vapor phase. Purity and quantity of every magnetically sorted T cell population were checked by analytical flow cytometry. From each sorted fraction, genomic DNA was isolated and quantified by UV absorbance on a Nanodrop 2000c.

Notes on this clone: The antigen it binds to is not known. Qualities for individual bases were not recorded, and no much larger clone is one base off.

Using the deep immunoSEQ assay, TCR CDR3 regions were amplified from genomic DNA by multiplex PCR. Extracted genomic DNA from each cell subset was distributed evenly across all wells of several immunoSEQ 96-well plates, and each plate was treated as a replicate. For sorted subsets, 200 ng of genomic DNA, equivalent to around 31,000 T cell genomes, went into each replicate PCR. The purified libraries were quantified using a Qubit 3.0 fluorometer, sized with a Bioanalyzer 2100, and then quantified again using the KAPA Library Quantification kit. A separate single-read 150-cycle Illumina NextSeq 550 flow cell was used to sequence each immunoSEQ 96-well plate. Per the original workflow: Because only junctional sequences without quality scores were contained in the immunoSEQ output, filtering matching that applied to full-length reads could not be performed. Sequences were annotated with PyIR, a Python wrapper for IgBLAST v1.9, using IMGT germline references to assign V/J genes and CDR3. Reads with weak V/J assignments (E-value above 1e-6), missing CDR3, stop codons, out-of-frame junctions, or ambiguous translated residues were removed. V3J clonotypes were defined as sequences sharing an identical inferred V gene, J gene, and CDR3 amino acid sequence. Percentage overlap between repertoires was computed as shared unique clonotypes divided by the size of the smaller repertoire. Repertoire richness was assessed with RTK rarefaction, the Chao1 estimator, and Recon v2.1 estimates of unobserved clonotypes. For all TCRbeta clonotypes obtained by the gDNA method from four donors, generation probabilities were computed with OLGA. Entries here come from immuneACCESS through TCRdb and include only in-frame sequences with V and J called. Some clones fail to appear in such tables; in the studies checked, an unresolved V gene covers under half of the shortfall, and the cause of the remainder is unknown. V, J and clone size are those of that table, while D and trimming were read from the DNA. The sample data list approximately 530,000 clones, and approximately 95% of these were observed just once. 0.055% to 0.075% of the sample belongs to the ten largest clones.

This receptor was identified in a woman in her twenties or thirties in good health. The rearrangement joined TRBV4-1 to TRBJ1-2, with no D gene named confidently. The sequenced sample was naive CD4+ T cells sorted from blood. The cell subset or site label on this specimen signifies: CD45RA+ positively selected. The base sequence is TGCGCCAGCAGCCAAGGGGATTTGGACTATGGCTACACCTTC. The translation is CASSQGDLDYGYTF.